The 14 T cell receptor beta chains in this list originate from one sample, sequenced in a study of cytomegalovirus exposure and HLA in healthy donors. The primer mix had 60 Vbeta and 13 Jbeta primers. Measured with immunoSEQ multiplex PCR; TCRdb has only the in-frame clones, and not every one. Of 75,000 to 80,000 clones listed, more than 55% are singletons. Sequenced material: PBMCs. The receptors shown here come from a man aged 55 to 70 in good health and CMV-seropositive.

This clone has a count of ten or more. CDR3 loop: CASSFGAGAPYEQYF. The CDR3 coding sequence is TGTGCCAGCAGCTTTGGAGCGGGAGCCCCCTACGAGCAGTACTTC. The genes are TRBV7-6 and TRBJ2-7, with 8 nucleotides matching TRBD2. The CDR3 consists of 15 residues. Germline V gene sequence: CDR1 SGHVS, CDR2 FNYEAQ. J lost 2 bases, V lost 3 bases, and 6 bases had no gene match.

V gene TRBV7-6 combines with J gene TRBJ2-7; 7 bases agree with TRBD2. With 1 base clipped from V and 0 bases from J, the junction kept 9 bases outside the gene matches. CDR3 length equals 17 residues. The V gene's germline CDR1 is SGHVS and CDR2 FNYEAQ. The DNA of the CDR3 is TGTGCCAGCAGCTTAGGCCCGGCAGCGGGGCGCTCCTACGAGCAGTACTTC. Its translation: CASSLGPAAGRSYEQYF.

V and J are TRBV15 and TRBJ2-7; D possibly corresponds to TRBD1 (6 bases). This CDR3 spans 13 amino acids. Germline V gene data show CDR1 as LNHNV and CDR2 as YYDKDF (reference sequence). V was trimmed by 3 bases and J by 3 bases, leaving 9 bases between them. CDR3 in DNA: TGTGCCACCAGCAGCACAGGGTTCTACGAGCAGTACTTC. Translating it yields CATSSTGFYEQYF.

In its sample, this clone was seen a few times. This chain uses TRBV5-6 with TRBJ2-2; D not resolved. V was shortened by 4 bases and J by 1 base, with 5 bases between the two germline ends. Germline-derived CDR1 and CDR2 are SGHDT and YYEEEE. The CDR3 is made up of 13 amino acids. CDR3 residues: CASSPWNTGELFF. CDR3 sequence (DNA): TGTGCCAGCAGCCCGTGGAACACCGGGGAGCTGTTTTTT.

This chain links TRBV28 with TRBJ1-1, with D uncertain. CDR3 length: 15 amino acids. The germline gives CDR1 MDHEN, CDR2 SYDVKM. V was trimmed by 2 bases and J by 3 bases, leaving 13 bases between them. In nucleotides, the CDR3 is TGTGCCAGCAGTTTAGGTGGAGGCACCTACACTGAAGCTTTCTTT. As protein: CASSLGGGTYTEAFF.

This clone was picked up one time. This chain connects TRBV4-1 to TRBJ1-5; D is undetermined. Germline-derived CDR1 and CDR2 are MGHRA and YSYEKL. Trimming removed 4 bases at V and 0 bases at J, with 13 bases between. CDR3 length equals 16 residues. CDR3 sequence reads: CASSLGLGYSNQPQHF. DNA of the CDR3: TGCGCCAGCAGCCTAGGACTGGGATATAGCAATCAGCCCCAGCATTTT.

This clone was seen a few times. This rearrangement joins TRBV7-9 to TRBJ1-2; no definite D call. The CDR3 is 15 residues long. Germline lookup yields CDR1 SEHNR and CDR2 FQNEAQ (reference sequence). Trimming left V 4 bases short and J 8 bases short, with 20 bases between. The chain's CDR3 is CASSSTLGVYRGYTF. Here the CDR3 DNA reads TGTGCCAGCAGCTCCACCCTCGGGGTCTATCGGGGCTACACCTTC. Full variable domain (rest looked up from reference TRBV7-9 and TRBJ1-2): DTGVSQNPRHKITKRGQNVTFRCDPISEHNRLYWYRQTLGQGPEFLTYFQNEAQLEKSRLLSDRFSAERPKGSFSTLEIQRTEQGDSAMYLCASSSTLGVYRGYTFGSGTRLTVV.

The V and J genes are TRBV6-1 and TRBJ2-3, with D possibly TRBD2 on 5 matching bases. Per the germline V gene, CDR1 is MNHNS and CDR2 is SASEGT. V was clipped by 1 base and J by 4 bases, with 12 bases between them. CDR3 length: 15 amino acids. The CDR3 is CASSEGALVADTQYF. The CDR3 DNA sequence: TGTGCCAGCAGTGAAGGTGCACTAGTTGCAGATACGCAGTATTTT.

This sequence joins TRBV5-1 and TRBJ1-2, with D possibly matching TRBD1 (6 bases). The ends were cut back, 4 bases at V and 6 bases at J, with 19 bases in the middle. Germline CDR1 and CDR2: SGHRS and YFSETQ. This CDR3 spans 15 amino acids. CDR3: CASSPQGWDGDGYTF. CDR3 nucleotide sequence: TGCGCCAGCAGCCCCCAGGGGTGGGACGGAGATGGCTACACCTTC.

The chain carries TRBV27 and TRBJ2-5; 7 nucleotides line up with TRBD1. The J call may be faulty, since TRBJ2-7 better matches the DNA end. Germline V gene data show CDR1 as MNHEY and CDR2 as SMNVEV (reference sequence). The CDR3 totals 14 residues. CDR3 sequence (DNA): TGTGCCAGCAGTAGCCAGACAGGGTCCTACGAGCAGTACTTC. It translates to CASSSQTGSYEQYF.

This chain uses TRBV5-4 with TRBJ2-5; 7 bases fit TRBD2. TRBJ2-7 explains the end of the DNA better; the J call may be wrong. CDR1 and CDR2 (germline): SGHNT, YYREEE (reference sequence). This CDR3 spans 13 amino acids. CDR3 sequence reads: CASSFGGEYEQYF. The CDR3, as DNA: TGTGCCAGCAGCTTTGGGGGGGAATACGAGCAGTACTTC.

The chain recombines TRBV25-1 with TRBJ1-4, with TRBD1 as a possible D gene (5 bases). The CDR3 contains 15 residues. CDR1 MGHDK and CDR2 SYGVNS come from the germline V gene. The V gene lost 3 bases and the J gene lost 0 bases, with 8 bases spanning the gap. The CDR3 loop reads CASSDTGATNEKLFF. CDR3 coding DNA: TGTGCCAGCAGTGATACGGGGGCAACTAATGAAAAACTGTTTTTT.

This chain links TRBV9 with TRBJ2-3; D is possibly TRBD2 (5 bases). The V gene lost 5 bases and the J gene lost 6 bases, with 16 bases spanning the gap. The CDR3 has 14 residues. Germline CDR1 and CDR2: SGDLS and YYNGEE. The CDR3 is CASSVRTGWDTQYF. The CDR3 DNA sequence: TGTGCCAGCAGTGTCCGGACTGGGTGGGATACGCAGTATTTT.

The V and J genes are TRBV7-8 and TRBJ1-2; TRBD1 matches at 11 bases. Trimming removed 3 bases from V and 5 bases from J; junction bases left unmatched: 2. The germline V gene encodes CDR1 SGHVS and CDR2 FQNEAQ. CDR3 size: 14 residues. CDR3 DNA sequence: TGTGCCAGCAGCTTGGGACAGGGGGAGTATGGCTACACCTTC. It translates to CASSLGQGEYGYTF.